This T cell receptor (beta chain) was identified during a study of T cells in Graves' hyperthyroidism and ophthalmopathy. TCR beta CDR3 region amplification was performed from RNA transcripts. Initially, a first-round RT-PCR of the TCR CDR3 employed the HTBI primer set. Using its own MiXCR run on the multiplex PCR reads, TCRdb lists one record per CDR3 protein. The top ten clones hold over 15% of a sample with a few hundred thousand distinct CDR3 sequences, under 60% of them seen once. As concerns this clonotype: Its specificity is unknown.

Based on clinical symptoms, serum thyroxine and TRAb, thyroid ultrasound and orbital computed tomography, diagnoses were reached. Deletions cut 0 bases from V and 5 bases from J, with 7 bases between. CDR1 is SGHDN, CDR2 FVKESK, per germline. CDR3 length: 13 amino acids. Study-wide findings and caveats: Peripheral blood also featured most of the thyroid clonotypes expanded above 0.001. Researchers report that a 13 V-J model separated ophthalmopathy from stable hyperthyroidism.

This chain uses TRBV14 with TRBJ2-5, with D hard to call. The sequence was obtained from an adult woman with Graves' disease, either hyperthyroidism or ophthalmopathy (not recorded which). Source material: peripheral blood or thyroid tissue (not recorded which). In DNA, the CDR3 is TGTGCCAGCAGCCAAGAACGGACGGAGACCCAGTACTTC. This gives the protein CASSQERTETQYF.